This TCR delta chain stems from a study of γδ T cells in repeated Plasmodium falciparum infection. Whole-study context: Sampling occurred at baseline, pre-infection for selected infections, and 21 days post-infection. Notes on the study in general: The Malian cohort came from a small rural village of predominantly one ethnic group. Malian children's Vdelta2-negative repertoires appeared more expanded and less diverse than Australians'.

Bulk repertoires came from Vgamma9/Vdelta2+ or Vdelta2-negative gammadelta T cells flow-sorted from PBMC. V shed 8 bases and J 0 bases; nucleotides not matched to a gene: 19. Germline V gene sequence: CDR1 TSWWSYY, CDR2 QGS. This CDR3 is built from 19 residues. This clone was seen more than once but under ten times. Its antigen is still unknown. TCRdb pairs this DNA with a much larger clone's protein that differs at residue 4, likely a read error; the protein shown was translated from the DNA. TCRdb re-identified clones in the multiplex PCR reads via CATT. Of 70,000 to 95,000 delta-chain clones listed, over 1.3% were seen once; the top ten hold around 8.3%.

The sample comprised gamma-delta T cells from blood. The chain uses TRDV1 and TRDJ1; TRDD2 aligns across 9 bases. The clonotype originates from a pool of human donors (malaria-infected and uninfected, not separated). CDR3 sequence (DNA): TGTGCTCTTTCCACCGGCCTTCCTACAAACTGGGCATACACCGATAAACTCATCTTT. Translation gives CALSTGLPTNWAYTDKLIF.